The rows below give T cell receptor beta chains drawn from one sample of a study of blood T cell repertoires in COVID-19. Using immunoSEQ multiplex PCR, the repertoire was profiled, and TCRdb retains in-frame clones only, with some absent. This table holds fewer than 50,000 clones, nearly 70% found once. Sample: peripheral blood. These receptors came from a man older than 75 with acute or convalescent COVID-19. Both conserved end residues are part of each CDR3. The D gene is left open where the match is weak. Size is omitted from some rows. Given values are once, few, many or a class for expanded clones.

NA | TRBJ2-3 | TRBV27 | NA | TGTGCCAGCAGTCCAAGACGGGTCACAGATACGCAGTATTTT | CASSPRRVTDTQYF
TRBD1 | TRBJ1-2 | TRBV13 | NA | TGTGCCAGCAGCTTAGTACAGGGGGCGTACGGCTACACCTTC | CASSLVQGAYGYTF
TRBD1 | TRBJ2-1 | TRBV6-4 | NA | TGTGCCAGCAGCCGGGACAGGCTGGATGAGCAGTTCTTC | CASSRDRLDEQFF
TRBD2 | TRBJ2-2 | TRBV15 | NA | TGTGCCACCAGCAGAGATCGAGGGACACTAGCGGGTGCAACCGGGGAGCTGTTTTTT | CATSRDRGTLAGATGELFF
NA | TRBJ2-3 | TRBV5-1 | few | TGCGCCAGCAGCTTGCAACCGACTAGCACAGATACGCAGTATTTT | CASSLQPTSTDTQYF
TRBD2 | TRBJ2-3 | TRBV7-2 | NA | TGTGCCAGCAGCCCACCGGGACTATCTAGCACAGATACGCAGTATTTT | CASSPPGLSSTDTQYF
NA | TRBJ2-3 | TRBV5-1 | NA | TGCGCCAGCAGCCTCTCTCCCGCGGGCCAGGGGACAGATACGCAGTATTTT | CASSLSPAGQGTDTQYF
NA | TRBJ1-2 | TRBV5-1 | NA | TGCGCCAGCAGCTTCATGACCGGGGAAAGAGGCTACACCTTC | CASSFMTGERGYTF
NA | TRBJ1-3 | TRBV5-1 | NA | TGCGCCAGCAGCTCAGGGACAACATCCGACACCATATATTTT | CASSSGTTSDTIYF
NA | TRBJ1-2 | TRBV7-2 | few | TGTGCCAGCAGCTTAGGGGGCTCTAACTATGGCTACACCTTC | CASSLGGSNYGYTF
NA | TRBJ2-1 | TRBV20-1 | NA | TGCAGTGCTAGTCGTTACAATGAGCAGTTCTTC | CSASRYNEQFF
NA | TRBJ2-1 | TRBV7-9 | NA | TGTGCCAGCAGCTTAGGTTGGTGGCATGAGCAGTTCTTC | CASSLGWWHEQFF
NA | TRBJ1-2 | TRBV5-4 | NA | TGTGCCAGCAGCTTGTGGCAGGCTAACTATGGCTACACCTTC | CASSLWQANYGYTF
NA | TRBJ1-2 | TRBV7-8 | NA | TGTGCCAGCAGCCCACCCCTCTCACTTCTAGGCTACACCTTC | CASSPPLSLLGYTF
TRBD2 | TRBJ2-5 | TRBV10-2 | NA | TGCGCCAGCAGTGGGACCCGGACTAGCCTGGAGACCCAGTACTTC | CASSGTRTSLETQYF
TRBD1 | TRBJ2-5 | TRBV3-1/TRBV3-2 | once | TGTGCCAGCAGCCAAGTTACCACAGGGGGAGGAGAGACCCAGTACTTC | CASSQVTTGGGETQYF
TRBD1 | TRBJ2-7 | TRBV5-5 | few | TGTGCCAGCAGCCCGACATGGACAGGGAATTACGAGCAGTACTTC | CASSPTWTGNYEQYF
TRBD1 | TRBJ1-2 | TRBV4-3 | NA | TGCGCCAGCAGCCAAGGGGGGCAGGGGGTGAACTATGGCTACACCTTC | CASSQGGQGVNYGYTF
NA | TRBJ1-4 | TRBV3-1/TRBV3-2 | NA | TGTGCCAGCAGCCAAGACGGGGGGTACAATGAAAAACTGTTTTTT | CASSQDGGYNEKLFF
TRBD2 | TRBJ2-1 | TRBV7-2 | few | TGTGCCAGCAGCCAAATCGGGGTTCAAGCGGGAGTACCAAATGAGCAGTTCTTC | CASSQIGVQAGVPNEQFF
NA | TRBJ2-1 | TRBV21-1 | NA | TGTGCCAGCAGCAAAGAAGGGACTAGCGGCCTAAGGAATGAGCAGTTCTTC | CASSKEGTSGLRNEQFF
NA | TRBJ2-7 | TRBV20-1 | few | TGCAGTGCCCGGACTACATACGAGCAGTACTTC | CSARTTYEQYF
TRBD1 | TRBJ2-3 | TRBV5-1 | NA | TGCGCCAGCAGCTCGTTACCGGGACAGGCTACAGATACGCAGTATTTT | CASSSLPGQATDTQYF
NA | TRBJ1-2 | TRBV3-1/TRBV3-2 | NA | TGTGCCAGCAGCCAAGATCGAGATGGGGCCAGGGGAGGCTACACCTTC | CASSQDRDGARGGYTF
TRBD2 | TRBJ2-1 | TRBV27 | NA | TGTGCCAGCAGTGGGACCGGGACTAGCTATCGGTTCTTC | CASSGTGTSYRFF
NA | TRBJ2-3 | TRBV7-8 | NA | TGTGCCAGCAGCTTAGGGCTAGCCTTCACAGATACGCAGTATTTT | CASSLGLAFTDTQYF
TRBD2 | TRBJ2-3 | TRBV30 | NA | TGTGCCTGGACCCGACTAGCGGGGGGGGATACGCAGTATTTT | CAWTRLAGGDTQYF
NA | TRBJ2-3 | TRBV11-3 | NA | TGTGCCAGCAGCTTATTGGTAGCGAGAGATACGCAGTATTTT | CASSLLVARDTQYF
NA | TRBJ1-2 | TRBV5-1 | NA | TGCGCCAGCAGCCCCGCGGGAAACAACCGGGGCTACACCTTC | CASSPAGNNRGYTF
NA | TRBJ2-7 | TRBV27 | NA | TGTGCCAGCAGTTTAAAGCTGCTAGACTTCCACGAGCAGTACTTC | CASSLKLLDFHEQYF
NA | TRBJ1-2 | TRBV27 | NA | TGTGCCAGCGGCAAGGGGGGGTCTTATGGCTACACCTTC | CASGKGGSYGYTF
TRBD1 | TRBJ1-2 | TRBV4-1 | NA | TGCGCCAGCAGCCAAGGACAGGGGGCTGGTGGCTACACCTTC | CASSQGQGAGGYTF
NA | TRBJ1-5 | TRBV19 | few | TGTGCCAGTCGACAGGCTTGGAATAGCAATCAGCCCCAGCATTTT | CASRQAWNSNQPQHF
TRBD1 | TRBJ1-2 | TRBV10-1 | NA | TGCGCCAGCAGTGTCACAGGGGGTGGCTACACCTTC | CASSVTGGGYTF
TRBD2 | TRBJ2-1 | TRBV19 | NA | TGTGCCAGTAGTAAGCGGGGTAACTACAATGAGCAGTTCTTC | CASSKRGNYNEQFF
NA | TRBJ2-5 | TRBV9 | once | TGTGCCAGCAGCGTAGGGGCAGGCGTGGGAGAGACCCAGTACTTC | CASSVGAGVGETQYF
NA | TRBJ2-3 | TRBV7-6 | few | TGTGCCAGCAGCTTGGAGGGGCAGGGCACAGATACGCAGTATTTT | CASSLEGQGTDTQYF